The 31 T cell receptor beta chains reported below all come from one sample, sequenced in a study of metastatic and nonmetastatic thyroid tumors. Patients were all untreated before their thyroid surgery. Through MiXCR, TCRdb re-clonotyped the PCR reads. The sample contains approximately 84,000 clones, 15% of which appear only once. The material sequenced was blood. Source of these receptors: a female donor with papillary thyroid cancer or a benign thyroid nodule (not recorded which). Some clones in this sample may be carry-over from other donors' samples.

This clone was recorded many times. The V gene is TRBV30, the J gene TRBJ1-6, with unresolved D. The ends were cut back, 0 bases at V and 6 bases at J, with 9 bases in the middle. The CDR3 has 14 amino acids. Germline CDR1 is GTSNPN and CDR2 is SVGIG (reference sequence). The CDR3 protein is CAWSVGPVNSPLHF. The DNA of the CDR3 is TGTGCCTGGAGTGTAGGTCCGGTTAATTCACCCCTCCACTTT.

This clone appeared many times. This sample includes further DNA sequences coding for the same CDR3. The V and J genes are TRBV24-1 and TRBJ2-2; tentatively, D is TRBD1 (6 bases). In germline, CDR1 is KGHDR, CDR2 SFDVKD. The CDR3 consists of 16 residues. Trimming took 4 bases from V and 0 from J, leaving 11 bases between them. CDR3 loop: CATSDIGQTNTGELFF. DNA for the CDR3: TGTGCCACCAGTGACATCGGACAGACGAACACCGGGGAGCTGTTTTTT.

At least ten counts were recorded for this clone. The V gene is TRBV25-1, the J gene TRBJ2-3, with 9 bases matching TRBD2. From germline, CDR1 is MGHDK and CDR2 SYGVNS. V trimming: 4 bases; J trimming: 2 bases; junction bases outside the gene matches: 1. This CDR3 is built from 14 residues. The CDR3 region is CASSASGATDTQYF. For the CDR3, the DNA is TGTGCCAGCAGTGCTAGCGGGGCCACAGATACGCAGTATTTT.

This clone has a count of ten or more. CDR3 in DNA: TGTGCCTGGAGTGTCCCCCAGGCTTCCTATAATTCACCCCTCCACTTT. This encodes CAWSVPQASYNSPLHF. The chain combines TRBV30 with TRBJ1-6; D is unresolved. Trimming left V 0 bases short and J 1 base short, with 10 bases between. The CDR3 sequence is 16 residues long. CDR1 and CDR2 from the germline V gene are GTSNPN and SVGIG (reference sequence).

This clone was counted between two and nine times. This may be a read error, as it is one base from a much larger clone. This chain's CDR3 is CAWRPLLDFNTEAFF. CDR3 bases: TGTGCCTGGAGACCACTGTTGGATTTTAACACTGAAGCTTTCTTT. The rearrangement links TRBV30 to TRBJ1-1; no clear D. With 3 bases removed from V and 2 bases from J, the gap between germline ends came to 16 bases. The CDR3 is 15 amino acids. Germline CDR1 and CDR2: GTSNPN and SVGIG (reference sequence).

To note about this clone: This may be a read error: a much more frequent sequence differs by one nucleotide. The identical CDR3 is also encoded by other nucleotide sequences in the sample. The chain is built from TRBV19 and TRBJ2-2; possibly TRBD2 for D (6 bases). CDR1 LNHDA and CDR2 SQIVND come from the germline V gene (reference sequence). This CDR3 has 16 amino acids. The CDR3 here is CASSILAAFRTGELFF. Written as DNA, the CDR3 is TGTGCCAGTAGTATATTAGCGGCTTTTCGCACCGGTGAGCTGTTTTTT.

Remarks on this clone: A much larger clone is a single base away; this may be a read error. The rearrangement links TRBV7-6 to TRBJ1-5; 8 bases map to TRBD1. Unmatched junction bases numbered 8, after V lost 4 bases and J lost 6 bases. CDR1 is SGHVS and CDR2 is FNYEAQ in the germline V gene. CDR3 length: 15 amino acids. In nucleotides, the CDR3 is TGTGCCAGCAGCTCCTGGACAGGGTCGGGTCAGCCCCAGCATTTT. This encodes CASSSWTGSGQPQHF.

This clone has a handful of counts. The chain couples TRBV28 to TRBJ1-5, with a possible D match to TRBD1 (5 bases). The V and J ends lost 9 bases and 4 bases respectively, with 22 bases between them. Germline CDR1 reads MDHEN; CDR2 reads SYDVKM. The CDR3 is 16 residues long. CDR3 DNA sequence: TGTGCCAGACGCTTCGTGGGGGTGATGGGGAATCAGCCCCAGCATTTT. As protein: CARRFVGVMGNQPQHF.

This clone was counted between two and nine times. This chain links TRBV6-1 with TRBJ1-6; possibly TRBD1 for D (6 bases). With 9 bases removed from V and 6 bases from J, the gap between germline ends came to 12 bases. Looked up from germline, CDR1 is MNHNS and CDR2 is SASEGT. This CDR3 comprises 13 residues. The CDR3 DNA reads as TGTGCCAGTACGGGACAAATTAATTCACCCCTCCACTTT. It encodes CASTGQINSPLHF.

The sample holds many counts of this clone. The genes are TRBV28 and TRBJ2-7; 8 bases line up with TRBD2. Germline trimming cut 4 bases from V and 0 bases from J; bases unmatched to any gene: 5. CDR3 length equals 15 residues. Germline V gene sequence: CDR1 MDHEN, CDR2 SYDVKM. CDR3 in DNA: TGTGCCAGCAGTTCTTACAGCGGGAGCTCCTACGAGCAGTACTTC. Residues: CASSSYSGSSYEQYF.

This clone was seen many times. The gene calls are TRBV18 and TRBJ2-2, with no clear D. CDR1 and CDR2 (germline): KGHSH, LQKENI. The CDR3 totals 14 residues. Trimming removed 0 bases at V and 8 bases at J, with 10 bases between. The CDR3 region is CASSPPPRIGELFF. The CDR3 DNA is TGTGCCAGCTCACCACCGCCAAGAATAGGGGAGCTGTTTTTT.

To note about this clone: Other DNA sequences in this sample translate to the same CDR3. This rearrangement joins TRBV30 to TRBJ1-1; D may be TRBD1 (5 bases). Trimming took 2 bases from V and 0 from J, leaving 16 bases between them. The CDR3 extends over 16 amino acids. Germline loops: CDR1 GTSNPN, CDR2 SVGIG (reference sequence). The CDR3 DNA is TGTGCCTGGAGTAGGTGGGGTGGGGCCATGAACACTGAAGCTTTCTTT. Residues: CAWSRWGGAMNTEAFF. The entire variable domain, with the rest obtained from reference TRBV30 and TRBJ1-1, is as follows: SQTIHQWPATLVQPVGSPLSLECTVEGTSNPNLYWYRQAAGRGLQLLFYSVGIGQISSEVPQNLSASRPQDRQFILSSKKLLLSDSGFYLCAWSRWGGAMNTEAFFGQGTRLTVV.

This clone was detected a few times. This sequence joins TRBV9 and TRBJ2-1; D perhaps matches TRBD2 (6 bases). The germline V and J ends were trimmed by 2 bases and 0 bases, with 12 bases remaining between them. CDR1 SGDLS and CDR2 YYNGEE come from the germline V gene. The CDR3 sequence is 16 residues long. The CDR3 region has the DNA TGTGCCAGCAGCGTGGGGACTTTCATCTCCTACAATGAGCAGTTCTTC. This sequence encodes CASSVGTFISYNEQFF.

At least ten counts were recorded for this clone. The rearrangement joins TRBV7-2 to TRBJ2-1; 7 nucleotides match TRBD1. Germline-derived CDR1 and CDR2 are SGHTA and FQGNSA. The CDR3 totals 16 residues. Germline trimming cut 5 bases from V and 7 bases from J; bases unmatched to any gene: 14. The CDR3 DNA follows: TGTGCCAGCAGCCGATACCCAGGGACAGCGACTAATGAGCAGTTCTTC. Translated, it gives CASSRYPGTATNEQFF.

This clone has a count of ten or more. The rearrangement links TRBV7-2 to TRBJ2-2; no definite D call. This CDR3 contains 11 residues. V was clipped by 3 bases and J by 7 bases, with 3 bases between them. Per the germline V gene, CDR1 is SGHTA and CDR2 is FQGNSA. For the CDR3, the DNA is TGTGCCAGCAGCTTTTTCGGGGAGCTGTTTTTT. This codes for CASSFFGELFF.

The chain combines TRBV4-3 with TRBJ2-2, with 7 nucleotides matching TRBD2. The germline V gene has CDR1 LGHNA and CDR2 YSLEER. This CDR3 has 18 amino acids. The J segment lost 4 bases and the V segment lost 0 bases, leaving 11 bases of the junction unmatched. CDR3 DNA sequence: TGCGCCAGCAGCCAAGATTTTCTCCCGGGAGGAGTCACCGGGGAGCTGTTTTTT. Translation gives CASSQDFLPGGVTGELFF.

This clone was observed many times. This chain links TRBV20-1 with TRBJ2-7, with D possibly matching TRBD2 (5 bases). This CDR3 is 14 amino acids long. CDR1 and CDR2 from the germline V gene are DFQATT and SNEGSKA (reference sequence). V lost 0 bases and J 1 base, leaving 10 bases between the germline ends. CDR3 residues: CSARDGERSYEQYF. DNA of the CDR3: TGCAGTGCTAGAGACGGGGAAAGATCCTACGAGCAGTACTTC.

Turning to this clone: A much larger clone lies a single base off, so this may be a read error. This chain connects TRBV5-5 to TRBJ2-5, with TRBD1 matching 9 bases. V lost 4 bases to trimming and J lost 3 bases; unmatched junction nucleotides: 7. Germline loops: CDR1 SGHKS, CDR2 YYEKEE (reference sequence). The CDR3 contains 15 residues. The chain's CDR3 is CASSIGTGRKETQYF. CDR3 bases: TGTGCCAGCAGCATAGGGACAGGGCGTAAAGAGACCCAGTACTTC. The full variable domain, in which reference TRBV5-5 and TRBJ2-5 provide the parts outside the CDR3, is DAGVTQSPTHLIKTRGQQVTLRCSPISGHKSVSWYQQVLGQGPQFIFQYYEKEERGRGNFPDRFSARQFPNYSSELNVNALLLGDSALYLCASSIGTGRKETQYFGPGTRLLVL.

Note on this clone: This sequence may be a read error, since a much larger clone differs from it by one base. The chain uses TRBV20-1 and TRBJ1-1; weak D call: TRBD1 (5 bases). Trimming cost V 6 bases and J 4 bases, with 18 bases left between them. The CDR3 has 14 amino acids. Germline CDR1 reads DFQATT; CDR2 reads SNEGSKA (reference sequence). The CDR3 here is CSAPRDGAATEAFF. In nucleotides, the CDR3 is TGCAGTGCCCCGAGGGATGGGGCGGCCACTGAAGCTTTCTTT.

Many counts were recorded for this clone. A read error is possible here, since a much larger clone lies one base away. The chain combines TRBV6-2 or TRBV6-3 with TRBJ1-4; no definite D call. Germline V gene sequence: CDR1 MNHEY, CDR2 SVGEGT. The CDR3 has 11 amino acids. Trimming left V 11 bases short and J 8 bases short, with 12 bases between. The CDR3 DNA reads as TGTGCCCGCGGTACCGGGGAAAAACTGTTTTTT. It encodes CARGTGEKLFF.

In its sample, this clone was seen a few times. This chain connects TRBV28 to TRBJ1-1, with D tentatively TRBD1 (5 bases). Germline CDR1 is MDHEN and CDR2 is SYDVKM. The V end lost 10 bases, the J end lost 3 bases, and 24 bases lay between the germline ends. The CDR3 is 16 residues long. CDR3 amino acids: CAIAPVTMTGDTEAFF. For the CDR3, the DNA is TGTGCCATCGCCCCAGTGACCATGACGGGGGACACTGAAGCTTTCTTT.

This clone was recorded at least ten times. The rearrangement joins TRBV7-6 to TRBJ1-5; D not resolved. The germline gives CDR1 SGHVS, CDR2 FNYEAQ. The CDR3 is 12 residues long. V was trimmed by 0 bases and J by 10 bases, leaving 7 bases between them. CDR3 DNA sequence: TGTGCCAGCAGCTTAGCCGATGGACCCCAGCATTTT. Translating it yields CASSLADGPQHF.

This clone has at least ten counts. The J gene is TRBJ1-2, the V gene TRBV20-1, with TRBD1 as a possible D gene (5 bases). V was pared by 7 bases and J by 8 bases, with 14 bases between. This CDR3 has 11 amino acids. The germline V gene has CDR1 DFQATT and CDR2 SNEGSKA (reference sequence). The CDR3 region is CSGGQGGGYTF. As DNA, the CDR3 is TGCAGTGGAGGGCAGGGAGGGGGCTACACCTTC.

This clone was seen repeatedly, ten times or more. This chain connects TRBV5-1 to TRBJ1-2; tentative D call: TRBD1 (5 bases). The germline gives CDR1 SGHRS, CDR2 YFSETQ. Trimming removed 3 bases from V and 6 bases from J, with 9 bases in between. The CDR3 runs to 12 residues. CDR3 amino acids: CASSYGTDGYTF. CDR3 DNA sequence: TGCGCCAGCAGCTACGGGACGGATGGCTACACCTTC.

In this sample, this clone turned up a few times. A much larger clone is a single base away; this may be a read error. The chain carries TRBV14 and TRBJ1-1, with D unclear. The germline V gene encodes CDR1 SGHDN and CDR2 FVKESK. The CDR3 is made up of 14 amino acids. CDR3 protein: CASSQVRGNIEAFF. The CDR3 DNA reads TGTGCCAGCAGCCAAGTAAGAGGCAACATTGAAGCTTTCTTT.

This chain connects TRBV6-5 to TRBJ2-6; D is undetermined. The V end lost 4 bases, the J end lost 0 bases, and 16 bases lay between the germline ends. Germline values: CDR1 MNHEY, CDR2 SVGAGI. The CDR3 has 18 residues. The CDR3 loop is CASSSRRPDTSGANVLTF. Here the CDR3 DNA reads TGTGCCAGCAGTTCCCGTAGACCCGACACCTCTGGGGCCAACGTCCTGACTTTC.

This clone was detected ten times or more. This chain uses TRBV18 with TRBJ1-2; TRBD1 matches at 7 bases. Per germline, CDR1 KGHSH and CDR2 LQKENI. J was trimmed by 4 bases and V by 2 bases; bases with no gene match: 7. The CDR3 is 15 residues long. The CDR3 DNA sequence: TGTGCCAGCTCACCAGGTTACAGGGGTGGCTATGGCTACACCTTC. Translating it yields CASSPGYRGGYGYTF.

About this clone itself: One end of the junction does not line up with germline, which may come from a read error. This chain joins TRBV2 and TRBJ1-5; possible D gene TRBD1, 6 bases. CDR1 and CDR2 (germline): SNHLY, FYNNEI. This CDR3 is built from 15 residues. The CDR3 loop is CASSYTGNSDQPQHF. In DNA form, the CDR3 reads TGTGCCAGCAGTTATACAGGGAATAGCGATCAGCCCCAGCATTTT.

The chain recombines TRBV5-1 with TRBJ2-1; 7 nucleotides agree with TRBD1. V shed 5 bases, J shed 0 bases, and the junction held 2 bases outside the gene matches. CDR1 and CDR2 (germline): SGHRS, YFSETQ. The CDR3 extends over 14 amino acids. In nucleotides, the CDR3 is TGCGCCAGCAGAAGGGACAGCTCCTACAATGAGCAGTTCTTC. Residues: CASRRDSSYNEQFF.

Ten or more counts support this clone. The CDR3 here is CASTLAGGREQYF. The CDR3 DNA follows: TGTGCCAGCACCCTAGCGGGGGGGCGCGAGCAGTACTTC. The V gene is TRBV28, the J gene TRBJ2-7, with 12 bases aligning to TRBD2. Germline V gene lookup returns CDR1 MDHEN and CDR2 SYDVKM. V lost 7 bases to trimming and J lost 6 bases; unmatched junction nucleotides: 4. The CDR3 totals 13 residues.

This clone was detected many times. V usage is TRBV6-2 or TRBV6-3 and J usage is TRBJ2-5; no clear D. The CDR3 contains 18 residues. CDR1 is MNHEY, CDR2 SVGEGT, per germline. V lost 0 bases and J 1 base, leaving 18 bases between the germline ends. CDR3 DNA: TGTGCCAGCAGTTACTCCCCCCCCATCGGAAGGGCCCAAGAGACCCAGTACTTC. As protein: CASSYSPPIGRAQETQYF.